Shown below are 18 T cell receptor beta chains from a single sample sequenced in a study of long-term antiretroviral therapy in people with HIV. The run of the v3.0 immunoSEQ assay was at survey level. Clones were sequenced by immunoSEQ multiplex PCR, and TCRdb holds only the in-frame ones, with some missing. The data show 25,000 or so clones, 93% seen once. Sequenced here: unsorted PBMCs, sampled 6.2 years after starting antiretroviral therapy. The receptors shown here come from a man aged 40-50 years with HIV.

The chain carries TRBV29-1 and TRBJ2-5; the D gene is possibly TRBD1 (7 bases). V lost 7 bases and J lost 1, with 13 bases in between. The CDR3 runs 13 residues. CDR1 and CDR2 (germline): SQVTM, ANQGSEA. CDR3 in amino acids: CSAGGQIQETQYF. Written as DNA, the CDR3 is TGCAGCGCCGGGGGACAGATCCAAGAGACCCAGTACTTC.

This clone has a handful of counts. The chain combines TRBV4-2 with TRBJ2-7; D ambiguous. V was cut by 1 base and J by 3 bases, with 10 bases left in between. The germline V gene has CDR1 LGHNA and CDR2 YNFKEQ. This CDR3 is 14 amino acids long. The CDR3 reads CASSQAEGNYEQYF. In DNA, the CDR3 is TGTGCCAGCAGCCAAGCCGAAGGTAACTACGAGCAGTACTTC.

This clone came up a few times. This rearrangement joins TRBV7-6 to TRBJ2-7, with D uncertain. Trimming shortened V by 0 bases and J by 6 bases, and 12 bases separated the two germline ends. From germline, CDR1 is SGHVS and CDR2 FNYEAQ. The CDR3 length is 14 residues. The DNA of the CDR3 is TGTGCCAGCAGCTTAGCCGGGCCTACCGCCGAGCAGTACTTC. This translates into CASSLAGPTAEQYF.

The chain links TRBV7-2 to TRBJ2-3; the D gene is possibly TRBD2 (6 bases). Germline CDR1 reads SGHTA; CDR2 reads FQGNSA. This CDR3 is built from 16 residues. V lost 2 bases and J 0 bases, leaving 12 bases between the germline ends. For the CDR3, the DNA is TGTGCCAGCAGCTTATTCGCGGGGACTAGCACAGATACGCAGTATTTT. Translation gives CASSLFAGTSTDTQYF.

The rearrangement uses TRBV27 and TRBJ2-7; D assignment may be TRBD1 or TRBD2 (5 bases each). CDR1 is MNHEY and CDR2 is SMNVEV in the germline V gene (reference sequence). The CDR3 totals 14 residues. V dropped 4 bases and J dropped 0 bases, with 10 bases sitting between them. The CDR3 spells CASSSSGTSYEQYF. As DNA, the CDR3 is TGTGCCAGCAGTTCCTCAGGGACCTCCTACGAGCAGTACTTC.

Here the CDR3 reads CASSLARTADTQYF. The CDR3 coding sequence is TGTGCCAGCAGCTTAGCGCGGACGGCGGATACGCAGTATTTT. The genes are TRBV7-8 and TRBJ2-3; D uncertain. Trimming stripped 0 bases from V and 6 bases from J, with 10 bases between. Per the germline V gene, CDR1 is SGHVS and CDR2 is FQNEAQ. The CDR3 sequence is 14 residues long.

This chain's CDR3 is CAWSVGTGAGDTQYF. The DNA of the CDR3 is TGTGCCTGGAGTGTCGGGACAGGGGCAGGAGATACGCAGTATTTT. V gene TRBV30 combines with J gene TRBJ2-3; 10 bases fit TRBD1. CDR3 length: 15 amino acids. Germline V gives CDR1 GTSNPN, CDR2 SVGIG (reference sequence). V shed 0 bases, J shed 5 bases, and the junction held 5 bases outside the gene matches.

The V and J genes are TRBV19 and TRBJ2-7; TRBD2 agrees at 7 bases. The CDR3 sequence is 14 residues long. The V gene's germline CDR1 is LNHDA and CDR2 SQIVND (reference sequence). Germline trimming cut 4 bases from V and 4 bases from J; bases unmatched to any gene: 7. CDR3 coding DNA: TGTGCCAGTAGTACCTCAGCGGGACGGTACGAGCAGTACTTC. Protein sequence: CASSTSAGRYEQYF.

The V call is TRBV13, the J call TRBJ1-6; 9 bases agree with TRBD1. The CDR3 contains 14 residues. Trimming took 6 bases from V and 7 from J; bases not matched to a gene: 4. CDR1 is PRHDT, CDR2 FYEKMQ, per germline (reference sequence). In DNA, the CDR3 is TGTGCCAGCAGGCCACAGGGGGCGAATTCACCCCTCCACTTT. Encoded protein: CASRPQGANSPLHF.

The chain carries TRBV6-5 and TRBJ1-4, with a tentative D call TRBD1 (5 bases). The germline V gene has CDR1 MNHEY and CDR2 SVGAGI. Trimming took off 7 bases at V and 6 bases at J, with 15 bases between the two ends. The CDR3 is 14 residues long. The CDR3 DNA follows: TGTGCCAGCACCCGGTGGCAGGGTGATGAAAAACTGTTTTTT. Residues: CASTRWQGDEKLFF.

CDR3 region: CASSLLLAGGETQYF. The CDR3 DNA follows: TGTGCCAGCAGCTTGCTCCTAGCGGGCGGCGAGACCCAGTACTTC. The gene calls are TRBV7-9 and TRBJ2-5; TRBD2 agrees at 8 bases. The CDR3 sequence is 15 residues long. Losses at the gene ends were 3 bases for V and 5 bases for J; bases not matched to a gene: 8. Germline V gene sequence: CDR1 SEHNR, CDR2 FQNEAQ (reference sequence).

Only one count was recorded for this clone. The CDR3 sequence: CASKSGNNEQFF. In DNA form, the CDR3 reads TGTGCCAGCAAGTCGGGAAACAATGAGCAGTTCTTC. The chain is built from TRBV27 and TRBJ2-1, with D possibly TRBD2 on 5 matching bases. The CDR3 totals 12 residues. Germline CDR1 reads MNHEY; CDR2 reads SMNVEV (reference sequence). The ends were cut back, 7 bases at V and 5 bases at J, with 9 bases in the middle.

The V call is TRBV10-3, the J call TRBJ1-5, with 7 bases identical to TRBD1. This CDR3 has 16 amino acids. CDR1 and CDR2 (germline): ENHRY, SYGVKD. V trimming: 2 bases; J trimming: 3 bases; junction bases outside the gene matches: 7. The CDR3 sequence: CAISETTGADNQPQHF. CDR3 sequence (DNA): TGTGCCATCAGTGAGACTACAGGGGCGGACAATCAGCCCCAGCATTTT.

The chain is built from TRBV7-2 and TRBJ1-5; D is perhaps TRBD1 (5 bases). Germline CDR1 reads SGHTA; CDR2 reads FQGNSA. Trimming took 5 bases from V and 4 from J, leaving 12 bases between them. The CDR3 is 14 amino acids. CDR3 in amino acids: CASSPGVWNQPQHF. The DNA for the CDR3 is TGTGCCAGCAGCCCGGGGGTCTGGAATCAGCCCCAGCATTTT.

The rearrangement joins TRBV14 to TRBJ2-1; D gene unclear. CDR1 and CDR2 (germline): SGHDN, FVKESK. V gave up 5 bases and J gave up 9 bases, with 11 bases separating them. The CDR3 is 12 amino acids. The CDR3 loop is CASSESAIEQFF. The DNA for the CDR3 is TGTGCCAGCAGCGAATCAGCAATTGAGCAGTTCTTC.

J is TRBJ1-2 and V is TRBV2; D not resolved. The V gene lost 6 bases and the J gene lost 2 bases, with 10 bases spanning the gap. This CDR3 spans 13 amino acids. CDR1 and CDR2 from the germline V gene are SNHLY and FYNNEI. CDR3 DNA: TGTGCCAGCAGCCGCAGTGAGAACTATGGCTACACCTTC. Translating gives CASSRSENYGYTF. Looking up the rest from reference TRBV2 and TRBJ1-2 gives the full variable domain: EPEVTQTPSHQVTQMGQEVILRCVPISNHLYFYWYRQILGQKVEFLVSFYNNEISEKSEIFDDQFSVERPDGSNFTLKIRSTKLEDSAMYFCASSRSENYGYTFGSGTRLTVV.

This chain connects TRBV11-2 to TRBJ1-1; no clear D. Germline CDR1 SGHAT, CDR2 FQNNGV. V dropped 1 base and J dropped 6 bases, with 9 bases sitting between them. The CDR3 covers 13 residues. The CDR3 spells CASSLALRAEAFF. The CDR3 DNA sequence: TGTGCCAGCAGCTTAGCCCTCCGGGCTGAAGCTTTCTTT.

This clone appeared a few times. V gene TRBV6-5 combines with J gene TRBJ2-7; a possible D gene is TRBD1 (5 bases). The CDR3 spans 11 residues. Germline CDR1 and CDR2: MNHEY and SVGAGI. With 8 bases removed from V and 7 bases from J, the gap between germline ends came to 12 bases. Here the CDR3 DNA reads TGTGCCAGCCAGGGCTCGGGTGAGCAGTACTTC. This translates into CASQGSGEQYF.